What follows are 28 T cell receptor beta chains derived from one specimen sequenced in a study of regulatory T cells in long-lasting Graves disease. Through Arm-PCR of CDR3 regions and iRepertoire HTBI primers, TCR beta libraries were built. TCRdb re-analysed the multiplex PCR reads in MiXCR, keeping a single row per CDR3 protein. The repertoire holds roughly 500,000 distinct CDR3 sequences, with 13% as singletons. As to time point: newly diagnosed GD, antithyroid drugs for less than 3 months. Extracted RNA from PBMCs served as the source of the TCR library. This same sample was also part of a study on T cells in Graves' hyperthyroidism and ophthalmopathy.

The source was peripheral blood mononuclear cells (PBMCs), collected at new diagnosis, from a patient treated with antithyroid drugs. These receptors came from a man in his thirties or forties with Graves disease.

This clonotype was counted many times. The V and J genes are TRBV27 and TRBJ2-3; 15 bases align to TRBD2. The V gene's germline CDR1 is MNHEY and CDR2 SMNVEV (reference sequence). This CDR3 has 18 amino acids. J gave up 4 bases and V 6 bases, and 11 bases lay outside the gene matches. CDR3 nucleotide sequence: TGTGCCAGCAGATCTCATACAGGACTAGCGGGAGGGCCAGATACGCAGTATTTT. Translating it yields CASRSHTGLAGGPDTQYF.

CDR3 nucleotides: TGTGCCAGCTCACCCCGGGACAGCTCTACTAGCTCCTACGAGCAGTACTTC. Its translation: CASSPRDSSTSSYEQYF. This sequence joins TRBV18 and TRBJ2-7; 7 bases match TRBD1. Germline V lookup: CDR1 KGHSH, CDR2 LQKENI. The CDR3 sequence is 17 residues long. The V and J ends lost 3 bases and 0 bases, in that order; junction bases with no gene match: 11.

This clonotype was seen repeatedly, ten times or more. The CDR3 here is CASSLSGYTEAFF. CDR3 DNA: TGTGCCAGCAGCTTATCAGGGTACACTGAAGCTTTCTTT. The chain links TRBV11-2 to TRBJ1-1; a weak D match, TRBD1 (5 bases). Trimming cost V 2 bases and J 3 bases, with 7 bases left between them. The CDR3 consists of 13 residues. The germline gives CDR1 SGHAT, CDR2 FQNNGV.

This clonotype was seen repeatedly, ten times or more. The V gene is TRBV6-1, the J gene TRBJ2-1; perhaps TRBD2 as D (6 bases). The CDR3 totals 17 residues. The germline V gene encodes CDR1 MNHNS and CDR2 SASEGT. The V gene lost 2 bases and the J gene lost 0 bases, with 14 bases spanning the gap. The CDR3 DNA follows: TGTGCCAGCAGTGAATTGGCGGGAAGCATCTCCTACAATGAGCAGTTCTTC. Its protein product is CASSELAGSISYNEQFF.

This clonotype was seen ten or more times. The chain joins TRBV7-2 to TRBJ1-1; TRBD1 agrees at 7 bases. Germline-derived CDR1 and CDR2 are SGHTA and FQGNSA. The CDR3 runs to 14 residues. V lost 1 base to trimming and J lost 5 bases; unmatched junction nucleotides: 4. The DNA for the CDR3 is TGTGCCAGCAGCTTAGAGAGGGGGCGTACTGAAGCTTTCTTT. It yields the protein CASSLERGRTEAFF.

This clonotype was picked up many times. The V gene is TRBV7-2, the J gene TRBJ1-4, with TRBD1 identical over 8 bases. CDR1 is SGHTA and CDR2 is FQGNSA in the germline V gene. This CDR3 comprises 15 residues. Trimming removed 8 bases from V and 7 bases from J; junction bases left unmatched: 12. The CDR3 loop reads CASGHHLGQVEKLFF. Written as DNA, the CDR3 is TGTGCCAGCGGACATCACCTGGGACAGGTTGAAAAACTGTTTTTT.

A note on this clonotype: One base separates it from a far larger clone, so it is likely a read error. The chain recombines TRBV6-4 with TRBJ1-2, with D tentatively TRBD1 (5 bases). The CDR3 spans 14 residues. CDR1 is MRHNA and CDR2 is SNTAGT in the germline V gene. The chain's CDR3 is CASGERQLNYGYTF. DNA for the CDR3: TGTGCCAGCGGTGAACGACAGTTAAACTATGGCTACACCTTC.

There are many counts of this clonotype. This sequence joins TRBV2 and TRBJ2-3; 7 bases line up with TRBD1. The CDR3 covers 15 residues. The J segment lost 6 bases and the V segment lost 3 bases, leaving 9 bases of the junction unmatched. Germline CDR1 SNHLY, CDR2 FYNNEI. The CDR3 sequence is CASSETTTGTDTQYF. The DNA of the CDR3 is TGTGCCAGCAGTGAGACTACGACAGGGACGGATACGCAGTATTTT. The variable domain in full, with the rest retrieved from reference TRBV2 and TRBJ2-3, is EPEVTQTPSHQVTQMGQEVILRCVPISNHLYFYWYRQILGQKVEFLVSFYNNEISEKSEIFDDQFSVERPDGSNFTLKIRSTKLEDSAMYFCASSETTTGTDTQYFGPGTRLTVL.

This clonotype was recorded at least ten times. This rearrangement joins TRBV2 to TRBJ2-3, with a tentative D call TRBD2 (6 bases). Per the germline V gene, CDR1 is SNHLY and CDR2 is FYNNEI. The ends were cut back, 7 bases at V and 0 bases at J, with 14 bases in the middle. The CDR3 consists of 15 residues. The chain's CDR3 is CASTLPGGSTDTQYF. CDR3 nucleotide sequence: TGTGCCAGCACCCTGCCCGGAGGGAGCACAGATACGCAGTATTTT. The full variable domain, in which reference TRBV2 and TRBJ2-3 provide the parts outside the CDR3, is EPEVTQTPSHQVTQMGQEVILRCVPISNHLYFYWYRQILGQKVEFLVSFYNNEISEKSEIFDDQFSVERPDGSNFTLKIRSTKLEDSAMYFCASTLPGGSTDTQYFGPGTRLTVL.

This clonotype was recorded many times. The chain combines TRBV7-2 with TRBJ2-3; 7 bases are a match to TRBD2. The CDR3 is 14 amino acids. J was trimmed by 6 bases and V by 1 base; bases with no gene match: 4. Germline assignment: CDR1 SGHTA and CDR2 FQGNSA. The CDR3 sequence: CASSLVGAGDTQYF. The CDR3 bases are TGTGCCAGCAGCTTAGTAGGAGCGGGGGATACGCAGTATTTT.

In this sample, this clonotype turned up many times. The chain recombines TRBV6-1 with TRBJ2-5, with D possibly TRBD1 on 5 matching bases. The CDR3 runs to 13 residues. Germline assignment: CDR1 MNHNS and CDR2 SASEGT. V was shortened by 6 bases and J by 5 bases, with 13 bases between the two germline ends. CDR3 DNA: TGTGCCAGCAGGGGGCCCGGTGGGGAGACCCAGTACTTC. This encodes CASRGPGGETQYF.

This clonotype has a count of ten or more. V gene TRBV27 combines with J gene TRBJ2-1; 8 bases agree with TRBD2. This CDR3 region has 16 residues. V was clipped by 6 bases and J by 6 bases; unmatched bases: 13. Per germline, CDR1 MNHEY and CDR2 SMNVEV (reference sequence). CDR3 coding DNA: TGTGCCAGCAGCAACCGGGGGCTAGCGGGCCGCAATGAGCAGTTCTTC. Amino acids: CASSNRGLAGRNEQFF.

The chain recombines TRBV11-1 with TRBJ2-7; D not resolved. CDR1 SGHAT and CDR2 FQDESV come from the germline V gene (reference sequence). V dropped 5 bases and J dropped 3 bases, with 20 bases sitting between them. This CDR3 region has 16 residues. The CDR3 region is CASSTTSGGPRYEQYF. The CDR3 nucleotides read TGTGCCAGCAGCACCACATCCGGTGGACCTCGCTACGAGCAGTACTTC.

This chain uses TRBV9 with TRBJ2-1; possible D gene TRBD1, 5 bases. The germline V gene encodes CDR1 SGDLS and CDR2 YYNGEE. This CDR3 comprises 14 residues. Trimming removed 0 bases at V and 9 bases at J, with 13 bases between. This CDR3 reads CASSVATGAGEQFF. CDR3 nucleotide sequence: TGTGCCAGCAGCGTAGCAACTGGGGCCGGTGAGCAGTTCTTC.

As to this clonotype: This could be a read error, since a much larger clone is one nucleotide away. The V gene is TRBV2, the J gene TRBJ1-1, with D tentatively TRBD1 (6 bases). CDR1 and CDR2 (germline): SNHLY, FYNNEI. This CDR3 has 14 residues. Trimming took 6 bases from V and 0 from J, leaving 11 bases between them. The CDR3 spells CASRIGQMNTEAFF. The CDR3 bases are TGTGCCAGCAGGATAGGACAGATGAACACTGAAGCTTTCTTT. Filled out from reference TRBV2 and TRBJ1-1, the complete variable domain reads EPEVTQTPSHQVTQMGQEVILRCVPISNHLYFYWYRQILGQKVEFLVSFYNNEISEKSEIFDDQFSVERPDGSNFTLKIRSTKLEDSAMYFCASRIGQMNTEAFFGQGTRLTVV.

This clonotype was detected many times. This chain connects TRBV28 to TRBJ1-4; no reliable D call. In germline, CDR1 is MDHEN, CDR2 SYDVKM. The germline V and J ends were trimmed by 7 bases and 8 bases, with 17 bases remaining between them. This CDR3 contains 14 residues. In DNA form, the CDR3 reads TGTGCCAGCACCCCGCCCGGGTTTAAGGAAAAACTGTTTTTT. This encodes CASTPPGFKEKLFF.

This clonotype has at least ten counts. This chain connects TRBV29-1 to TRBJ2-5; TRBD2 matches at 10 bases. The CDR3 loop spans 14 amino acids. Germline V gene sequence: CDR1 SQVTM, CDR2 ANQGSEA. V lost 1 base and J lost 5; bases outside the gene matches: 4. The CDR3 DNA follows: TGCAGCGTTGAAGGGCTAGCGGGAGTTGAGACCCAGTACTTC. Translation: CSVEGLAGVETQYF.

This clonotype has ten or more counts. This chain links TRBV13 with TRBJ1-1; maybe TRBD1 (5 bases). Between the trimmed V and J ends, which lost 5 bases and 5 bases, there was a span of 18 bases. Germline assignment: CDR1 PRHDT and CDR2 FYEKMQ (reference sequence). This CDR3 region has 15 residues. The CDR3 protein is CASSARDPYGTEAFF. The CDR3 region has the DNA TGTGCCAGCAGCGCCCGGGACCCGTACGGGACTGAAGCTTTCTTT.

This clonotype was recorded at least ten times. The chain carries TRBV27 and TRBJ2-7; 7 bases fit TRBD1. Per the germline V gene, CDR1 is MNHEY and CDR2 is SMNVEV (reference sequence). This CDR3 spans 14 amino acids. The ends lost 3 bases at V and 7 bases at J; junction bases unmatched: 9. CDR3: CASSFRQGSGEQYF. The CDR3 nucleotides are TGTGCCAGCAGTTTTCGACAGGGCTCAGGTGAGCAGTACTTC.

The chain recombines TRBV5-1 with TRBJ2-7; the D gene is possibly TRBD1 (7 bases). The V and J ends lost 4 bases and 4 bases respectively, with 15 bases between them. The germline V gene encodes CDR1 SGHRS and CDR2 YFSETQ. The CDR3 contains 14 residues. The CDR3 coding sequence is TGCGCCAGCAGCCCGGCGGGACAGTCTTACGAGCAGTACTTC. This gives the protein CASSPAGQSYEQYF.

This clonotype was seen repeatedly, ten times or more. The V call is TRBV11-2, the J call TRBJ1-1; maybe TRBD1 (5 bases). V lost 6 bases and J 6 bases, leaving 23 bases between the germline ends. This CDR3 contains 16 residues. CDR1 and CDR2 from the germline V gene are SGHAT and FQNNGV. CDR3 sequence (DNA): TGTGCCAGCAGACTTTACACCGGGACGAGGAGGGCTGAAGCTTTCTTT. Translation gives CASRLYTGTRRAEAFF.

This clonotype was observed a few times. CDR3 sequence reads: CASGRQGANTGELFF. The CDR3 DNA is TGTGCTAGTGGGCGTCAGGGGGCGAACACCGGGGAGCTGTTTTTT. The chain employs TRBV12-5 and TRBJ2-2; TRBD1 matches at 7 bases. CDR1 is LGHNT and CDR2 is FRNRAP in the germline V gene. The trim removed 6 bases at V and 0 bases at J, leaving 4 bases unmatched. CDR3 length: 15 amino acids.

This clonotype was counted only a few times. J is TRBJ2-2 and V is TRBV6-2 or TRBV6-3; 9 bases map to TRBD2. The trim removed 5 bases at V and 0 bases at J, leaving 7 bases unmatched. This CDR3 has 17 residues. CDR1 and CDR2 (germline): MNHEY, SVGEGT. CDR3 nucleotide sequence: TGTGCCAGCAGTGGAACTCGACTAGCGGCGAACACCGGGGAGCTGTTTTTT. Its translation is CASSGTRLAANTGELFF.

This clonotype was seen ten or more times. V usage is TRBV20-1 and J usage is TRBJ2-3, with D tentatively TRBD2 (6 bases). V lost 0 bases to trimming and J lost 1 base, with 20 bases between them. Germline V gene sequence: CDR1 DFQATT, CDR2 SNEGSKA (reference sequence). The length of the CDR3 is 18 residues. The CDR3 bases are TGCAGTGCTAGAGATTGGTGGAGGGCGGGACTCCGCACAGATACGCAGTATTTT. It specifies CSARDWWRAGLRTDTQYF.

The chain carries TRBV29-1 and TRBJ2-5; D tentatively reads TRBD1 or TRBD2 (5 bases each). CDR1 and CDR2 (germline): SQVTM, ANQGSEA. This CDR3 is 11 amino acids long. The V end lost 6 bases, the J end lost 8 bases, and 13 bases lay between the germline ends. CDR3 in DNA: TGCAGCGTGAGAGGGGATATAACCCAGTACTTC. Protein: CSVRGDITQYF. The variable domain in full, completed from reference TRBV29-1 and TRBJ2-5, reads SAVISQKPSRDICQRGTSLTIQCQVDSQVTMMFWYRQQPGQSLTLIATANQGSEATYESGFVIDKFPISRPNLTFSTLTVSNMSPEDSSIYLCSVRGDITQYFGPGTRLLVL.

This clonotype was counted many times. The chain links TRBV20-1 to TRBJ2-7, with a weak D call TRBD1 (5 bases). V lost 0 bases, J lost 0 bases, and 9 bases lay in between. The CDR3 extends over 14 amino acids. Germline values: CDR1 DFQATT, CDR2 SNEGSKA (reference sequence). CDR3 DNA sequence: TGCAGTGCTAGAGATATGGGGCGCTCCTACGAGCAGTACTTC. It is translated as CSARDMGRSYEQYF.

The sample holds many counts of this clonotype. This chain uses TRBV5-1 with TRBJ2-7; 13 positions match TRBD2. Looked up from germline, CDR1 is SGHRS and CDR2 is YFSETQ. The CDR3 length is 17 residues. V shed 2 bases, J shed 3 bases, and the junction held 8 bases outside the gene matches. CDR3: CASSFGGTSGALYEQYF. For the CDR3, the DNA is TGCGCCAGCAGCTTTGGTGGGACTAGCGGGGCCCTCTACGAGCAGTACTTC.

At least ten counts were recorded for this clonotype. The chain is built from TRBV10-2 and TRBJ2-2; D perhaps matches TRBD2 (5 bases). The CDR3 is made up of 14 amino acids. CDR1 is WSHSY and CDR2 is SAAADI in the germline V gene. The ends were cut back, 7 bases at V and 8 bases at J, with 17 bases in the middle. CDR3 coding DNA: TGCGCCAGCAAGGCGGCGGCGGAGGTAGGGGAGCTGTTTTTT. This sequence encodes CASKAAAEVGELFF.